One sample yielded the 12 T cell receptor beta chains listed below, sequenced in a study of T cell responses to AZD1222 COVID-19 vaccine. Profiled with immunoSEQ multiplex PCR; TCRdb holds only in-frame clones, not every one. Of roughly 150,000 clones listed, about 90% are singletons. The material sequenced was peripheral blood, taken 28 days after the second AZD1222 dose. These receptors were collected from an adult who received the AZD1222 COVID-19 vaccine.

The chain couples TRBV10-3 to TRBJ2-1; 8 bases map to TRBD1. In germline, CDR1 is ENHRY, CDR2 SYGVKD. The trim removed 7 bases at V and 5 bases at J, leaving 4 bases unmatched. The CDR3 is 13 amino acids. CDR3: CAITPDRDNEQFF. The CDR3 DNA follows: TGTGCCATCACCCCGGACAGGGACAATGAGCAGTTCTTC.

The chain has TRBV3-1 (or the pseudogene TRBV3-2) and TRBJ1-5; 7 bases align to TRBD1. J was trimmed by 9 bases and V by 4 bases; bases with no gene match: 9. Germline lookup yields CDR1 LGHDT and CDR2 YNNKEL (reference sequence). This CDR3 is built from 14 residues. CDR3 sequence reads: CASSLRSGDRPQHF. CDR3 nucleotide sequence: TGTGCCAGCAGCCTGAGGTCGGGGGACAGGCCCCAGCATTTT.

The chain carries TRBV19 and TRBJ1-5, with D maybe TRBD1 (5 bases). Germline assignment: CDR1 LNHDA and CDR2 SQIVND (reference sequence). This CDR3 is built from 12 residues. V was pared by 6 bases and J by 6 bases, with 9 bases between. CDR3 sequence: CASSQGSQPQHF. The CDR3, as DNA: TGTGCCAGTAGCCAGGGAAGTCAGCCCCAGCATTTT.

The rearrangement joins TRBV14 to TRBJ2-5; no clear D. Germline V CDR1 and CDR2: SGHDN, FVKESK. This CDR3 spans 16 amino acids. V lost 1 base, J lost 4 bases, and 16 bases lay in between. Here the CDR3 DNA reads TGTGCCAGCAGCCAAGTTCGTCAGGTTATGGCAGAGACCCAGTACTTC. Protein: CASSQVRQVMAETQYF.

This clone was counted a single time. The gene calls are TRBV7-3 and TRBJ2-3, with TRBD2 matching over 12 bases. From germline, CDR1 is SGHTA and CDR2 FQGTGA. J was trimmed by 2 bases and V by 3 bases; bases with no gene match: 3. This CDR3 has 16 amino acids. The CDR3 loop is CASSFRLAGDTDTQYF. The CDR3, as DNA: TGTGCCAGCAGCTTCCGACTAGCGGGAGACACAGATACGCAGTATTTT.

The CDR3 sequence is CASSLQGYGTDTQYF. DNA for the CDR3: TGCGCCAGCAGCTTACAGGGGTACGGCACAGATACGCAGTATTTT. The V and J genes are TRBV5-1 and TRBJ2-3; 7 bases agree with TRBD1. V shed 2 bases, J shed 1 base, and the junction held 4 bases outside the gene matches. The CDR3 consists of 15 residues. CDR1 and CDR2 (germline): SGHRS, YFSETQ.

This clone was detected once. The J gene is TRBJ1-3, the V gene TRBV2, with 8 bases aligning to TRBD1. Per the germline V gene, CDR1 is SNHLY and CDR2 is FYNNEI. The V gene end was trimmed by 2 bases and the J gene end by 1 base; junction bases not matched to a gene: 10. This CDR3 is built from 18 residues. The CDR3 is CASSESQGAASSGNTIYF. CDR3 nucleotides: TGTGCCAGCAGTGAAAGTCAGGGGGCGGCCTCGTCTGGAAACACCATATATTTT.

V gene TRBV18 combines with J gene TRBJ1-5; TRBD1 matches 7 bases. The J segment lost 4 bases and the V segment lost 3 bases, leaving 3 bases of the junction unmatched. CDR1 is KGHSH, CDR2 LQKENI, per germline. The CDR3 contains 14 residues. CDR3 sequence (DNA): TGTGCCAGCTCACCGGGACAGCTAAATCAGCCCCAGCATTTT. This codes for CASSPGQLNQPQHF.

This rearrangement joins TRBV12-3 or TRBV12-4 to TRBJ1-4; D possibly corresponds to TRBD1 (5 bases). V was cut by 7 bases and J by 8 bases, with 14 bases left in between. The CDR3 totals 13 residues. The CDR3 region is CASTPGGVEKLFF. DNA for the CDR3: TGTGCCAGCACCCCCGGGGGGGTGGAAAAACTGTTTTTT.

This sequence joins TRBV9 and TRBJ2-1; D gene ambiguous. Looked up from germline, CDR1 is SGDLS and CDR2 is YYNGEE. Trimming removed 0 bases at V and 0 bases at J, with 7 bases between. The CDR3 runs to 15 residues. The CDR3 protein is CASSVDKGSYNEQFF. The CDR3 region has the DNA TGTGCCAGCAGCGTAGATAAAGGCTCCTACAATGAGCAGTTCTTC. Looking up the rest from reference TRBV9 and TRBJ2-1 gives the full variable domain: DSGVTQTPKHLITATGQRVTLRCSPRSGDLSVYWYQQSLDQGLQFLIQYYNGEERAKGNILERFSAQQFPDLHSELNLSSLELGDSALYFCASSVDKGSYNEQFFGPGTRLTVL.

The chain recombines TRBV30 with TRBJ1-5; TRBD1 matches at 7 bases. V was pared by 4 bases and J by 1 base, with 10 bases of the junction left unmatched. The CDR3 runs to 16 residues. Germline V gene sequence: CDR1 GTSNPN, CDR2 SVGIG (reference sequence). The DNA for the CDR3 is TGTGCCTGGAACCGACAGGGAGTGAGAAGCAATCAGCCCCAGCATTTT. It specifies CAWNRQGVRSNQPQHF.

V and J are TRBV11-3 and TRBJ2-5, with D unresolved. Trimming shortened V by 5 bases and J by 2 bases, and 9 bases separated the two germline ends. Germline loops: CDR1 SGHNT, CDR2 YENEEA. CDR3 length: 13 amino acids. The CDR3 is CASSTIYQETQYF. The CDR3 DNA is TGTGCCAGCAGCACCATCTATCAAGAGACCCAGTACTTC.